Listed here are 11 T cell receptor beta chains from one sample, sequenced in a study of T-cell reconstitution after alpha-beta-depleted transplantation in children. This sample's TCRbeta library carried unique molecular identifier barcodes. TCRdb re-derived calls from the PCR reads in MiXCR, one entry per CDR3 protein. The sample lists hundreds of thousands of distinct CDR3 sequences; approximately 13% were seen once. This specimen consisted of PBMCs, mostly from graft donor cells, obtained 360 days after TCRalphabeta/CD19-depleted stem cell transplant. Receptor source: a male patient aged 10 to 17 who had a stem cell transplant for acute myeloid leukemia, so the T cells may come from the graft donor.

This chain joins TRBV30 and TRBJ2-7, with TRBD1 matching 9 bases. In germline, CDR1 is GTSNPN, CDR2 SVGIG (reference sequence). The CDR3 covers 15 residues. V lost 0 bases, J lost 2 bases, and 5 bases stayed unmatched. The DNA for the CDR3 is TGTGCCTGGAGTGTTCTGGGACAGGGACCCTACGAGCAGTACTTC. Translating gives CAWSVLGQGPYEQYF.

This clonotype appeared a few times. This rearrangement joins TRBV20-1 to TRBJ2-4; 14 bases agree with TRBD2. CDR3 length: 14 amino acids. In germline, CDR1 is DFQATT, CDR2 SNEGSKA (reference sequence). V lost 5 bases and J lost 5; bases outside the gene matches: 2. CDR3 in DNA: TGCAGTGCTCTGACTAGCGGGAGGGAAAACATTCAGTACTTC. Translating it yields CSALTSGRENIQYF.

This chain joins TRBV12-3 or TRBV12-4 and TRBJ2-3, with TRBD2 identical over 10 bases. Losses at the gene ends were 6 bases for V and 6 bases for J; bases not matched to a gene: 9. This CDR3 is 15 amino acids long. DNA of the CDR3: TGTGCCAGCAGCGCCCCAGCGGGAGGGAGCGATACGCAGTATTTT. Protein product: CASSAPAGGSDTQYF.

This clonotype showed up just a few times. V is TRBV20-1 and J is TRBJ1-1; D might be TRBD1 (5 bases). Germline assignment: CDR1 DFQATT and CDR2 SNEGSKA (reference sequence). The CDR3 totals 14 residues. V lost 0 bases and J lost 2, with 10 bases in between. CDR3 in amino acids: CSARDRRGNTEAFF. DNA of the CDR3: TGCAGTGCTAGAGATCGGAGGGGCAACACTGAAGCTTTCTTT.

J is TRBJ1-1 and V is TRBV29-1, with 8 bases identical to TRBD1. Germline V lookup: CDR1 SQVTM, CDR2 ANQGSEA. The ends lost 5 bases at V and 0 bases at J; junction bases unmatched: 5. The CDR3 contains 14 residues. The CDR3 here is CSVQTGGVNTEAFF. The CDR3, as DNA: TGCAGCGTTCAAACAGGGGGGGTGAACACTGAAGCTTTCTTT. The whole variable domain, remainder taken from reference TRBV29-1 and TRBJ1-1, is SAVISQKPSRDICQRGTSLTIQCQVDSQVTMMFWYRQQPGQSLTLIATANQGSEATYESGFVIDKFPISRPNLTFSTLTVSNMSPEDSSIYLCSVQTGGVNTEAFFGQGTRLTVV.

The gene calls are TRBV6-7 and TRBJ2-1; 12 bases are shared with TRBD2. TRBV6-7 carries the ORF label, with uncertain function. This CDR3 is 19 amino acids long. CDR3 DNA: TGTACCTGCAGTTTACTGGGGCTAGCGGGAGGGCCTAGGTACAATGAGCAGTTCTTC. This sequence encodes CTCSLLGLAGGPRYNEQFF.

This clonotype was found a few times. The chain carries TRBV19 and TRBJ2-1, with D unresolved. The germline V and J ends were trimmed by 10 bases and 1 base, with 11 bases remaining between them. Germline CDR1 LNHDA, CDR2 SQIVND (reference sequence). The CDR3 is 13 amino acids. The CDR3 protein is CATQGWSYNEQFF. DNA for the CDR3: TGTGCCACCCAAGGGTGGTCCTACAATGAGCAGTTCTTC.

This clonotype was seen ten or more times. The chain uses TRBV7-2 and TRBJ2-1; 8 nucleotides align to TRBD2. V lost 0 bases to trimming and J lost 6 bases; unmatched junction nucleotides: 7. Germline-derived CDR1 and CDR2 are SGHTA and FQGNSA. The CDR3 contains 16 residues. The CDR3, as DNA: TGTGCCAGCAGCTTAGCGGGGAGACTAGCGCCCAATGAGCAGTTCTTC. Translated, it gives CASSLAGRLAPNEQFF.

The chain links TRBV14 to TRBJ2-1; 11 bases match TRBD2. V shed 6 bases, J shed 4 bases, and the junction held 5 bases outside the gene matches. Looked up from germline, CDR1 is SGHDN and CDR2 is FVKESK. This CDR3 is built from 15 residues. Written as DNA, the CDR3 is TGTGCCAGCAGGGGGACTAGCGGAGCTTACAATGAGCAGTTCTTC. It is translated as CASRGTSGAYNEQFF.

In this sample, this clonotype turned up a few times. Written as DNA, the CDR3 is TGTGCCAGCAGTTACTTTTCACAGGGAGGGGGCGAGCAGTACTTC. Translation gives CASSYFSQGGGEQYF. The chain is built from TRBV6-5 and TRBJ2-7, with a weak D call TRBD2 (7 bases). CDR3 size: 15 residues. V was clipped by 1 base and J by 6 bases, with 16 bases between them. Per germline, CDR1 MNHEY and CDR2 SVGAGI.

V gene TRBV28 combines with J gene TRBJ1-5, with TRBD1 matching over 10 bases. This CDR3 contains 15 residues. After removal of 1 base from V and 5 bases from J, the junction contained 2 bases not matched to a gene. Germline loops: CDR1 MDHEN, CDR2 SYDVKM. DNA for the CDR3: TGTGCCAGCAGTTTATTGGGACAGGGGCATCAGCCCCAGCATTTT. Protein product: CASSLLGQGHQPQHF.